This T cell receptor beta chain stems from a study of T cell responses to AZD1222 COVID-19 vaccine. Trimming pared 4 bases from V and 0 bases from J, leaving 15 bases between. CDR1 and CDR2 from the germline V gene are SGHVS and FQNEAQ. CDR3 size: 16 residues. Profiled with immunoSEQ multiplex PCR; TCRdb holds only in-frame clones, not every one. The table records tens of thousands of clones, about 90% of them present only once. The specimen comprised peripheral blood, sampled 28 days after the second AZD1222 dose. The rearrangement joins TRBV7-8 to TRBJ1-2, with no clear D. The source of this sequence is an adult who received the AZD1222 COVID-19 vaccine. The DNA for the CDR3 is TGTGCCAGCAGCTCCTTTGGGCCCTTCACTAACTATGGCTACACCTTC. This translates into CASSSFGPFTNYGYTF.